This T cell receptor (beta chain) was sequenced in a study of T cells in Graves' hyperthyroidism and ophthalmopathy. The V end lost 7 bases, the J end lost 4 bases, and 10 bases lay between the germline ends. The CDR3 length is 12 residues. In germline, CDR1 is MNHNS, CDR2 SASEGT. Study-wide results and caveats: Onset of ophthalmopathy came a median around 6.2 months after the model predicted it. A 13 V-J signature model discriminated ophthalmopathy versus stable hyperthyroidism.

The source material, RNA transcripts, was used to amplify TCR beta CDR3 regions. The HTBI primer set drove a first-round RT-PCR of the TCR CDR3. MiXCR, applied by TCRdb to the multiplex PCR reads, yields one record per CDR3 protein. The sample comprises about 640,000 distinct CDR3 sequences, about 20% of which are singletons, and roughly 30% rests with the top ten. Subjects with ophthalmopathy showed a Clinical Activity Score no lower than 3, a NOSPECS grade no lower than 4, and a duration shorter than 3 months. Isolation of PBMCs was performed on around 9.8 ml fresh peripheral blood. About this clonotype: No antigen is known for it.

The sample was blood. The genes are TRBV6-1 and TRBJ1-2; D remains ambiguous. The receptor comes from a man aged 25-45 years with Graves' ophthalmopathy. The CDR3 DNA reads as TGTGCCAGCATGGACGGGAGCTATGGCTACACCTTC. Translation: CASMDGSYGYTF.